This T cell receptor beta chain was captured in a study of CD8 T cells in Susac syndrome. Findings and caveats of the study: TCR sequencing and HLA analysis covered a relatively small number of individuals.

CDR1 SGHVS and CDR2 FQNEAQ come from the germline V gene. V lost 3 bases, J lost 5 bases, and 4 bases stayed unmatched. The CDR3 extends over 14 amino acids. CD8+ and CD4+ T cells from blood underwent TCR beta sequencing, which was carried out in a high-throughput format. Those who served as multiple sclerosis controls were treatment-naive patients with stable or active relapsing-remitting disease. TEMRA cells were FACS-enriched and CD8+ and CD4+ T cells negatively isolated. As regards this clonotype: Its cognate antigen is unknown.

Reverse transcription of roughly 0.5 to 1 ug RNA used random hexamers. Using its own MiXCR run on the immunoSEQ multiplex PCR reads, TCRdb lists one record per CDR3 protein. The sample lists about 66,000 distinct CDR3 sequences, 90% to 95% occurring once. Sequenced sample: CD8+ T cells from PBMCs. The rearrangement links TRBV7-8 to TRBJ2-5, with TRBD2 matching over 9 bases. This TCR derives from a human donor with multiple sclerosis. The CDR3 DNA follows: TGTGCCAGCAGCTTCGAGCTAGCGGGGGAGACCCAGTACTTC. This encodes CASSFELAGETQYF.